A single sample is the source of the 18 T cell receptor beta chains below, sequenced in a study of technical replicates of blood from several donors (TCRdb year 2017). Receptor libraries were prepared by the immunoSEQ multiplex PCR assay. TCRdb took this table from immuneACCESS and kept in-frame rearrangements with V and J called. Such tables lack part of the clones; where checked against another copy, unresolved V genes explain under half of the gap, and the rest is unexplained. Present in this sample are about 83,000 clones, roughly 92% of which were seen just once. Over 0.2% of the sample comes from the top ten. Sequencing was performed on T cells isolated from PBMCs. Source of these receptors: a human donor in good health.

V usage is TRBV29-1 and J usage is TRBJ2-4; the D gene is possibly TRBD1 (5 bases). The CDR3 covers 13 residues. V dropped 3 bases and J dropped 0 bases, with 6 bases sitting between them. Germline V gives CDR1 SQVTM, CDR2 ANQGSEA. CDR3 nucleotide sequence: TGCAGCGTTGAGACAGTAGCCAAAAACATTCAGTACTTC. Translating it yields CSVETVAKNIQYF.

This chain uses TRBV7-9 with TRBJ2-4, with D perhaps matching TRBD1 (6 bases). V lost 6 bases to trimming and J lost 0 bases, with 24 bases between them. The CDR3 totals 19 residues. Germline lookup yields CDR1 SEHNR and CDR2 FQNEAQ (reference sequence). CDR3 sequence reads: CASSPTGTKRTLAKNIQYF. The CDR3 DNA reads TGTGCCAGCAGTCCAACCGGGACAAAGAGAACACTAGCCAAAAACATTCAGTACTTC.

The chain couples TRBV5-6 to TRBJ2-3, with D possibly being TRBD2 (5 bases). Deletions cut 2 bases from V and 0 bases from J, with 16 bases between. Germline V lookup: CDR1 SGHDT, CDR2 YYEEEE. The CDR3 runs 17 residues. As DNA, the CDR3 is TGTGCCAGCAGCTTACCGGGGTTGACTTCTAGCACAGATACGCAGTATTTT. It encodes CASSLPGLTSSTDTQYF.

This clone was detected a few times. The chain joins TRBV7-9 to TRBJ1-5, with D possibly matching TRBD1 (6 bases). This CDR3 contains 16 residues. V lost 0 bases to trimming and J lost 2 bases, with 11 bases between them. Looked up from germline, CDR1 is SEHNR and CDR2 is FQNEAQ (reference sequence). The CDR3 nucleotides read TGTGCCAGCAGCTTAGCCCTGACAGGAGGCAATCAGCCCCAGCATTTT. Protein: CASSLALTGGNQPQHF.

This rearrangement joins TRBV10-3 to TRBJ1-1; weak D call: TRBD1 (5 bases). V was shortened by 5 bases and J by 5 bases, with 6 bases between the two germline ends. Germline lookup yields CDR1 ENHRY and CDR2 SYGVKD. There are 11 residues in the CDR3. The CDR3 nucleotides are TGTGCCATCAGTACAGGTACTGAAGCTTTCTTT. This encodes CAISTGTEAFF.

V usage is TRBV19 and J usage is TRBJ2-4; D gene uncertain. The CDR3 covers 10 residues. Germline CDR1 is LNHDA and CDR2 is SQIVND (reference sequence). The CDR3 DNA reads TGTGCATGTAAGAAGGAGATTCAGTACTTC. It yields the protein CACKKEIQYF.

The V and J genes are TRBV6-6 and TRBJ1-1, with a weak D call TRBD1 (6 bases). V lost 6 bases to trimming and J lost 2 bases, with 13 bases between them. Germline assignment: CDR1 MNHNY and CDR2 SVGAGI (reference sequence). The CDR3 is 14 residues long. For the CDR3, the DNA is TGTGCCAGCAGAGACTCGGGACAAAACACTGAAGCTTTCTTT. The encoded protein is CASRDSGQNTEAFF.

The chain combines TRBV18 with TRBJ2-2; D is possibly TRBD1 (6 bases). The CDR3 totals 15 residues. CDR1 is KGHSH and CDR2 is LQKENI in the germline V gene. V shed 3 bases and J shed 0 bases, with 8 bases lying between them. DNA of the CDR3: TGTGCCAGCTCACCCGGACAGACGAACACCGGGGAGCTGTTTTTT. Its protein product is CASSPGQTNTGELFF. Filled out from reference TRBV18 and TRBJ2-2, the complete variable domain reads NAGVMQNPRHLVRRRGQEARLRCSPMKGHSHVYWYRQLPEEGLKFMVYLQKENIIDESGMPKERFSAEFPKEGPSILRIQQVVRGDSAAYFCASSPGQTNTGELFFGEGSRLTVL.

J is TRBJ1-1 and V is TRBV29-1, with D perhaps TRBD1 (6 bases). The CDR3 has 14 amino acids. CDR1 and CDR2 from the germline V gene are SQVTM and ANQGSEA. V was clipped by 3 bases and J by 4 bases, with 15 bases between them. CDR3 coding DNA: TGCAGCGTTGACTGGACAGCATTGGGCACTGAAGCTTTCTTT. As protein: CSVDWTALGTEAFF.

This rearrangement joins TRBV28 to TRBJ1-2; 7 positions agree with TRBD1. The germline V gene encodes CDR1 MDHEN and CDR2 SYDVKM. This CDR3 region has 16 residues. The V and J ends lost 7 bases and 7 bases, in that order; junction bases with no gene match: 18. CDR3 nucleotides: TGTGCCAGCAAGTTTGGCAGGGGGTCTAGAACGGGTGGCTACACCTTC. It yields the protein CASKFGRGSRTGGYTF.

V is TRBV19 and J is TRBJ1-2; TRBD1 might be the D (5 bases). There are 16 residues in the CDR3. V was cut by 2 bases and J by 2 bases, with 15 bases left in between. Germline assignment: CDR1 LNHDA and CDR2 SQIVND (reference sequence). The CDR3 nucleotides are TGTGCCAGTAGTATATTTCGAGGAGGGGTGAACTATGGCTACACCTTC. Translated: CASSIFRGGVNYGYTF.

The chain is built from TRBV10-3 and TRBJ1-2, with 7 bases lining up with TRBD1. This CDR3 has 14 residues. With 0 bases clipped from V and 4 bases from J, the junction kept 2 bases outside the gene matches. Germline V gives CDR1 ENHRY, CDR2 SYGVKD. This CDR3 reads CAISESGGSYGYTF. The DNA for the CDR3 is TGTGCCATCAGTGAGTCAGGGGGCAGCTATGGCTACACCTTC.

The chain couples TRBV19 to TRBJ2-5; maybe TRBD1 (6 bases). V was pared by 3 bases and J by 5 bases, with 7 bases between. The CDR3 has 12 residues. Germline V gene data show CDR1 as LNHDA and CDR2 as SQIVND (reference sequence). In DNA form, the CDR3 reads TGTGCCAGTAGTATTCAGGGGGAGACCCAGTACTTC. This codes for CASSIQGETQYF.

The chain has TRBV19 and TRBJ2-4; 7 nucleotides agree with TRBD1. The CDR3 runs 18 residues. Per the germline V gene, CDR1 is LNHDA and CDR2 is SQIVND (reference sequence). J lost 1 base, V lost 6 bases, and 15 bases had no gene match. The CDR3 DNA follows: TGTGCCAGTAGCCCGGGGCCCGGGACAGCTACCGCCAAAAACATTCAGTACTTC. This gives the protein CASSPGPGTATAKNIQYF.

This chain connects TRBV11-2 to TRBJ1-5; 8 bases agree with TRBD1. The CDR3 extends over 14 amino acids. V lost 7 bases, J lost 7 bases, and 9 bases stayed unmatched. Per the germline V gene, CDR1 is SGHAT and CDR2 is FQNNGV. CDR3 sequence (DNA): TGTGCCAGCAACAACAGGGGGTGGAGGCAGCCCCAGCATTTT. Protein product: CASNNRGWRQPQHF.

The CDR3 nucleotides are TGTGCCAGCAGCTTAACAGGGGGAAGATACAATGAGCAGTTCTTC. Protein product: CASSLTGGRYNEQFF. This rearrangement joins TRBV7-3 to TRBJ2-1; perhaps TRBD1 as D (6 bases). Trimming took off 0 bases at V and 4 bases at J, with 10 bases between the two ends. The CDR3 loop spans 15 amino acids. From germline, CDR1 is SGHTA and CDR2 FQGTGA.

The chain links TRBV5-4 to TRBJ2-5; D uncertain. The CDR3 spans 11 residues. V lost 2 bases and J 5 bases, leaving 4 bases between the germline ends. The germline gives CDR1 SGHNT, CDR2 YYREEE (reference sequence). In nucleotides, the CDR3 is TGTGCCAGCAGCTTCCTGGAGACCCAGTACTTC. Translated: CASSFLETQYF.

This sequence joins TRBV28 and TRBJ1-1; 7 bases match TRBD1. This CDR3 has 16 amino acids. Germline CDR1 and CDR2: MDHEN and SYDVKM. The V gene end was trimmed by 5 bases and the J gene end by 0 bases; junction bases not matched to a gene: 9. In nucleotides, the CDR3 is TGTGCCAGCAGTCTCAACCCGGGACAGATGAACACTGAAGCTTTCTTT. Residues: CASSLNPGQMNTEAFF.